The 15 T cell receptor beta chains given below trace back to one sample, sequenced in a study of OX40 agonist ivuxolimab in advanced cancers. Sequenced by immunoSEQ multiplex PCR; TCRdb stores in-frame clones only, minus some. The sample has about 55,000 clones; about 90% are singletons. This specimen consisted of CD4+ or CD8+ T cells sorted from blood, obtained in a trial of the OX40 agonist ivuxolimab. The origin of the receptors is an adult with an advanced solid tumor such as melanoma, head and neck, liver or kidney cancer.

The V and J genes are TRBV6-6 and TRBJ2-5, with D possibly TRBD2 on 5 matching bases. CDR1 and CDR2 from the germline V gene are MNHNY and SVGAGI (reference sequence). The CDR3 totals 16 residues. V dropped 0 bases and J dropped 3 bases, with 14 bases sitting between them. DNA for the CDR3: TGTGCCAGCAGTTACTCGATTATTGGGAGAAAAGAGACCCAGTACTTC. It encodes CASSYSIIGRKETQYF.

The V and J genes are TRBV7-8 and TRBJ2-7; tentatively, D is TRBD1 (7 bases). The CDR3 consists of 16 residues. The V end was cut by 8 bases, the J end by 4 bases, with 24 bases between. In germline, CDR1 is SGHVS, CDR2 FQNEAQ. The CDR3 DNA follows: TGTGCCAGCTCAGGGGGGAGGCCGCCGATGTCTTACGAGCAGTACTTC. Translation gives CASSGGRPPMSYEQYF.

CDR3 region: CASSPGTTGLETQYF. CDR3 coding DNA: TGTGCCAGCTCACCGGGGACGACAGGGTTGGAGACCCAGTACTTC. The genes are TRBV18 and TRBJ2-5; 7 bases line up with TRBD1. The CDR3 has 15 amino acids. Germline CDR1 is KGHSH and CDR2 is LQKENI. The ends lost 3 bases at V and 5 bases at J; junction bases unmatched: 9.

The chain recombines TRBV10-1 with TRBJ1-2; D unclear. V was trimmed by 6 bases and J by 4 bases, leaving 12 bases between them. There are 13 residues in the CDR3. Germline values: CDR1 WNHNN, CDR2 SYGVQD (reference sequence). CDR3 nucleotides: TGCGCCAGCAGCCCCACTGGCCTCTATGGCTACACCTTC. Its protein is CASSPTGLYGYTF.

The chain has TRBV25-1 and TRBJ1-5, with 10 nucleotides matching TRBD1. Losses at the gene ends were 4 bases for V and 6 bases for J; bases not matched to a gene: 3. The germline gives CDR1 MGHDK, CDR2 SYGVNS. The CDR3 runs 14 residues. CDR3 bases: TGTGCCAGCAGTGGACAGGGGGCGGTTCAGCCCCAGCATTTT. Protein product: CASSGQGAVQPQHF.

This chain links TRBV27 with TRBJ1-5, with a possible D match to TRBD1 (5 bases). The CDR3 runs 15 residues. The V end was cut by 0 bases, the J end by 5 bases, with 11 bases between. The germline gives CDR1 MNHEY, CDR2 SMNVEV (reference sequence). CDR3 nucleotides: TGTGCCAGCAGTTTATCTCCGACAGCTTATCAGCCCCAGCATTTT. Encoded protein: CASSLSPTAYQPQHF.

Turning to this clone: At one end, the junction sequence differs from germline, possibly due to a read error. This chain connects TRBV5-4 to TRBJ2-5; TRBD2 agrees at 7 bases. The CDR3 is 14 residues long. Per the germline V gene, CDR1 is SGHNT and CDR2 is YYREEE (reference sequence). The CDR3 spells CAGSGSSGEETQYF. DNA for the CDR3: TGTGCCGGCAGCGGCTCTAGCGGAGAGGAGACCCAGTACTTC. The variable domain in full, completed from reference TRBV5-4 and TRBJ2-5, reads ETGVTQSPTHLIKTRGQQVTLRCSSQSGHNTVSWYQQALGQGPQFIFQYYREEENGRGNFPPRFSGLQFPNYSSELNVNALELDDSALYLCAGSGSSGEETQYFGPGTRLLVL.

The chain has TRBV27 and TRBJ2-2, with TRBD1 matching 7 bases. Trimming removed 5 bases from V and 4 bases from J; junction bases left unmatched: 10. Germline assignment: CDR1 MNHEY and CDR2 SMNVEV (reference sequence). The CDR3 contains 16 residues. The CDR3 DNA follows: TGTGCCAGCAGTCCAACAGGGGTGTTGGGCACCGGGGAGCTGTTTTTT. The encoded protein is CASSPTGVLGTGELFF.

This chain connects TRBV6-6 to TRBJ2-5; a weak D match, TRBD1 (5 bases). The J call may be mistaken, given a closer DNA end match to TRBJ2-7. The CDR3 totals 15 residues. Per the germline V gene, CDR1 is MNHNY and CDR2 is SVGAGI (reference sequence). The CDR3 loop is CASSYSSGISYEQYF. For the CDR3, the DNA is TGTGCCAGCAGTTACTCTTCAGGGATTTCGTACGAGCAGTACTTC.

This chain joins TRBV15 and TRBJ2-1; D might be TRBD2 (6 bases). Germline assignment: CDR1 LNHNV and CDR2 YYDKDF (reference sequence). The germline V and J ends were trimmed by 0 bases and 10 bases, with 16 bases remaining between them. The CDR3 spans 15 residues. CDR3 region: CATSRERRGFGEQFF. The CDR3 DNA sequence: TGTGCCACCAGCAGAGAAAGGAGGGGCTTTGGGGAGCAGTTCTTC.

The chain combines TRBV27 with TRBJ2-1; TRBD2 is a possible D gene (6 bases). This CDR3 has 14 amino acids. Germline V gives CDR1 MNHEY, CDR2 SMNVEV (reference sequence). Trimming took off 10 bases at V and 3 bases at J, with 16 bases between the two ends. The chain's CDR3 is CATARELGYNEQFF. CDR3 coding DNA: TGTGCCACCGCACGGGAGTTAGGCTACAATGAGCAGTTCTTC.

This sequence joins TRBV10-3 and TRBJ2-1; D perhaps matches TRBD2 (5 bases). V was clipped by 3 bases and J by 3 bases, with 6 bases between them. The CDR3 is 13 amino acids. Germline V gene sequence: CDR1 ENHRY, CDR2 SYGVKD. The CDR3 spells CAISEGSYNEQFF. The DNA for the CDR3 is TGTGCCATCAGTGAAGGGAGCTACAATGAGCAGTTCTTC.

This clone was detected only a few times. The chain joins TRBV5-1 to TRBJ2-7; TRBD2 agrees at 16 bases. The J segment lost 3 bases and the V segment lost 4 bases, leaving 7 bases of the junction unmatched. Germline-derived CDR1 and CDR2 are SGHRS and YFSETQ. CDR3 length equals 17 residues. CDR3 in DNA: TGCGCCAGCAGCGATGGGACTAGCGGGAGGGTGTTCTACGAGCAGTACTTC. As protein: CASSDGTSGRVFYEQYF.

CDR3 amino acids: CASRADTLNTEAFF. The CDR3 nucleotides read TGTGCCAGCAGGGCAGACACTTTGAACACTGAAGCTTTCTTT. This rearrangement joins TRBV6-1 to TRBJ1-1, with unresolved D. This CDR3 has 14 amino acids. V was pared by 6 bases and J by 0 bases, with 11 bases between. From germline, CDR1 is MNHNS and CDR2 SASEGT.

The chain joins TRBV7-8 to TRBJ1-3, with TRBD1 matching over 8 bases. The junction had 4 bases not matched to a gene; V was cut back by 5 bases and J by 4 bases. The CDR3 has 14 residues. The V gene's germline CDR1 is SGHVS and CDR2 FQNEAQ. CDR3 amino acids: CASSPGQGGNTIYF. CDR3 DNA: TGTGCCAGCAGCCCAGGACAGGGAGGAAACACCATATATTTT.